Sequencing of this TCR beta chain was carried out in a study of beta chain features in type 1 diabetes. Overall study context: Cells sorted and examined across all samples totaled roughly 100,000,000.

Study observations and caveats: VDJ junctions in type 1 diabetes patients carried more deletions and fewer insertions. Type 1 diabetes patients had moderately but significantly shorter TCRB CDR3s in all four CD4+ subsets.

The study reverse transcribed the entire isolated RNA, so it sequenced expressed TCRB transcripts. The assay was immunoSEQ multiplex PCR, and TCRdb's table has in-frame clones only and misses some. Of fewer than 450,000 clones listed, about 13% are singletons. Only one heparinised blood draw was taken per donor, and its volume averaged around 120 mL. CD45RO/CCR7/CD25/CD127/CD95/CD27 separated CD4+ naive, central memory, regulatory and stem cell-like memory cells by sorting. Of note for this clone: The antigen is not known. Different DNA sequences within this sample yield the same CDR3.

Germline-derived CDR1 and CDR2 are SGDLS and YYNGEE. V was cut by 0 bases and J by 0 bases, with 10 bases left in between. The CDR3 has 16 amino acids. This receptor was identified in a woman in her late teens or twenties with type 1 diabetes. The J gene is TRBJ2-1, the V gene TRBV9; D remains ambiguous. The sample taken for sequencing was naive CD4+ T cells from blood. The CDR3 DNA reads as TGTGCCAGCAGCGTAGGTGGCGGCAGCTCCTACAATGAGCAGTTCTTC. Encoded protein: CASSVGGGSSYNEQFF. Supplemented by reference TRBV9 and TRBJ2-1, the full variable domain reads DSGVTQTPKHLITATGQRVTLRCSPRSGDLSVYWYQQSLDQGLQFLIQYYNGEERAKGNILERFSAQQFPDLHSELNLSSLELGDSALYFCASSVGGGSSYNEQFFGPGTRLTVL.